This passage covers 31 T cell receptor beta chains from one sample sequenced in a study of Ad26.COV2.S vaccination and SARS-CoV-2 variants. Using immunoSEQ multiplex PCR, the repertoire was profiled, and TCRdb retains in-frame clones only, with some absent. The sample lists about 680,000 clones; about 89% were seen once. The treatment denotes: 15 to 20 received Ad26.COV2.S at low or high dose, single or two shots; roughly 5 received placebo; per-sample allocation not given. Sample collection was performed on day 63 after the first vaccine or placebo injection. The specimen comprised peripheral blood, sampled in a trial of Ad26.COV2.S vaccine versus placebo. The source is a person aged 18-65 years who received the Ad26.COV2.S COVID-19 vaccine or a placebo.

V gene TRBV4-3 combines with J gene TRBJ2-2; D ambiguous. The CDR3 has 16 residues. The ends were cut back, 3 bases at V and 6 bases at J, with 17 bases in the middle. The germline V gene encodes CDR1 LGHNA and CDR2 YSLEER. The CDR3 DNA reads TGCGCCAGCAGCCACCCTGAGTCTATTGGCTCCGGGGAGCTGTTTTTT. The encoded protein is CASSHPESIGSGELFF.

V usage is TRBV3-1 (or the pseudogene TRBV3-2) and J usage is TRBJ2-4; 11 nucleotides line up with TRBD2. V lost 0 bases, J lost 1 base, and 14 bases stayed unmatched. This CDR3 is 21 amino acids long. Germline lookup yields CDR1 LGHDT and CDR2 YNNKEL (reference sequence). The CDR3 sequence is CASSQEYSGLAANEAKNIQYF. The DNA of the CDR3 is TGTGCCAGCAGCCAAGAATATTCGGGACTAGCGGCCAATGAGGCCAAAAACATTCAGTACTTC.

The rearrangement links TRBV7-9 to TRBJ2-3; D may match TRBD1 or TRBD2 (6 bases each). CDR3 length: 15 residues. Per the germline V gene, CDR1 is SEHNR and CDR2 is FQNEAQ (reference sequence). V was clipped by 0 bases and J by 4 bases, with 11 bases between them. The CDR3 DNA reads TGTGCCAGCAGCTTAGCGTGGGGGGCCGCAGATACGCAGTATTTT. Protein sequence: CASSLAWGAADTQYF. Together with reference TRBV7-9 and TRBJ2-3, the CDR3 gives the full variable domain: DTGVSQNPRHKITKRGQNVTFRCDPISEHNRLYWYRQTLGQGPEFLTYFQNEAQLEKSRLLSDRFSAERPKGSFSTLEIQRTEQGDSAMYLCASSLAWGAADTQYFGPGTRLTVL.

V usage is TRBV5-4 and J usage is TRBJ1-1; unclear D gene. V shed 4 bases and J shed 3 bases, with 10 bases lying between them. The CDR3 runs 13 residues. The V gene's germline CDR1 is SGHNT and CDR2 YYREEE (reference sequence). The CDR3 sequence: CASSAVTHTEAFF. The CDR3 bases are TGTGCCAGCAGCGCCGTTACCCACACTGAAGCTTTCTTT.

This rearrangement joins TRBV29-1 to TRBJ1-2; D is uncertain. Trimming took off 4 bases at V and 5 bases at J, with 17 bases between the two ends. There are 14 residues in the CDR3. Germline V gene lookup returns CDR1 SQVTM and CDR2 ANQGSEA. This chain's CDR3 is CSVAPLPVSYGYTF. CDR3 nucleotides: TGCAGCGTTGCCCCCCTACCCGTTTCTTATGGCTACACCTTC.

This chain uses TRBV5-1 with TRBJ2-3; D is possibly TRBD1 or TRBD2 (6 bases each). This CDR3 comprises 16 residues. V lost 4 bases and J 3 bases, leaving 18 bases between the germline ends. In germline, CDR1 is SGHRS, CDR2 YFSETQ. The chain's CDR3 is CASSPKGGLGTDTQYF. The CDR3 nucleotides are TGCGCCAGCAGCCCTAAGGGGGGATTGGGGACAGATACGCAGTATTTT.

This sequence joins TRBV27 and TRBJ2-1, with 11 bases identical to TRBD2. This CDR3 contains 13 residues. Germline V gives CDR1 MNHEY, CDR2 SMNVEV (reference sequence). V shed 6 bases, J shed 6 bases, and the junction held 1 base outside the gene matches. The CDR3 spells CASRLAGANEQFF. CDR3 in DNA: TGTGCCAGCAGACTAGCGGGGGCCAATGAGCAGTTCTTC.

This chain uses TRBV19 with TRBJ2-3; no clear D gene. Trimming left V 4 bases short and J 7 bases short, with 15 bases between. Looked up from germline, CDR1 is LNHDA and CDR2 is SQIVND (reference sequence). This CDR3 comprises 14 residues. CDR3 nucleotides: TGTGCCAGTAGTAACGGTGGGGATGTAAATACGCAGTATTTT. Its protein product is CASSNGGDVNTQYF.

The gene calls are TRBV5-1 and TRBJ2-4; D is unclear. V lost 0 bases to trimming and J lost 0 bases, with 7 bases between them. The germline V gene encodes CDR1 SGHRS and CDR2 YFSETQ. The CDR3 sequence is 15 residues long. As DNA, the CDR3 is TGCGCCAGCAGCTTGGGGAGTCTAGCCAAAAACATTCAGTACTTC. It encodes CASSLGSLAKNIQYF.

The genes are TRBV7-9 and TRBJ1-1; 9 nucleotides align to TRBD1. The trim removed 11 bases at V and 7 bases at J, leaving 8 bases unmatched. CDR1 is SEHNR and CDR2 is FQNEAQ in the germline V gene (reference sequence). CDR3 length equals 12 residues. The CDR3 coding sequence is TGTGCCTGCTCGGGACAGGGTTTTGAAGCTTTCTTT. Protein product: CACSGQGFEAFF. The entire variable domain, with the rest obtained from reference TRBV7-9 and TRBJ1-1, is as follows: DTGVSQNPRHKITKRGQNVTFRCDPISEHNRLYWYRQTLGQGPEFLTYFQNEAQLEKSRLLSDRFSAERPKGSFSTLEIQRTEQGDSAMYLCACSGQGFEAFFGQGTRLTVV.

J is TRBJ2-3 and V is TRBV5-4; 10 bases line up with TRBD2. Germline CDR1 SGHNT, CDR2 YYREEE (reference sequence). This CDR3 spans 16 amino acids. J lost 0 bases, V lost 2 bases, and 3 bases had no gene match. CDR3: CASSFPTSGSTDTQYF. CDR3 nucleotide sequence: TGTGCCAGCAGCTTCCCGACTAGCGGGAGCACAGATACGCAGTATTTT.

V gene TRBV10-3 combines with J gene TRBJ2-1; 11 bases agree with TRBD2. Germline V gene data show CDR1 as ENHRY and CDR2 as SYGVKD. CDR3 length: 13 amino acids. V was pared by 8 bases and J by 6 bases, with 3 bases of the junction left unmatched. The CDR3 bases are TGTGCCATCTCAGGGACTAGCGGCAATGAGCAGTTCTTC. Encoded protein: CAISGTSGNEQFF.

The V call is TRBV3-1 (or the pseudogene TRBV3-2), the J call TRBJ1-3; no definite D call. Germline-derived CDR1 and CDR2 are LGHDT and YNNKEL (reference sequence). V lost 1 base and J lost 2, with 12 bases in between. This CDR3 is 16 amino acids long. This CDR3 is CASSQGRADTGNTIYF. The CDR3 region has the DNA TGTGCCAGCAGCCAAGGGCGGGCGGATACTGGAAACACCATATATTTT.

The V and J genes are TRBV12-3 or TRBV12-4 and TRBJ1-1; unclear D gene. The CDR3 extends over 11 amino acids. V was cut by 2 bases and J by 7 bases, with 5 bases left in between. The CDR3 reads CASSLFNEAFF. CDR3 nucleotides: TGTGCCAGCAGTTTATTTAATGAAGCTTTCTTT.

This sequence joins TRBV3-1 (or the pseudogene TRBV3-2) and TRBJ2-1, with D perhaps TRBD2 (5 bases). The CDR3 contains 16 residues. Germline V lookup: CDR1 LGHDT, CDR2 YNNKEL (reference sequence). V dropped 1 base and J dropped 1 base, with 11 bases sitting between them. In nucleotides, the CDR3 is TGTGCCAGCAGCCAAGGTGCTAGGGAGTCCTACAATGAGCAGTTCTTC. It yields the protein CASSQGARESYNEQFF.

The chain recombines TRBV9 with TRBJ2-3, with 10 bases matching TRBD2. V trimming: 3 bases; J trimming: 5 bases; junction bases outside the gene matches: 6. The length of the CDR3 is 15 residues. Germline assignment: CDR1 SGDLS and CDR2 YYNGEE. CDR3 loop: CASSGPRLAGDTQYF. For the CDR3, the DNA is TGTGCCAGCAGCGGCCCCAGACTAGCGGGAGATACGCAGTATTTT.

This rearrangement joins TRBV6-1 to TRBJ1-2; D is uncertain. The V gene lost 2 bases and the J gene lost 9 bases, with 16 bases spanning the gap. The CDR3 is made up of 14 amino acids. Germline V CDR1 and CDR2: MNHNS, SASEGT. This CDR3 reads CASSESSRTASYTF. The CDR3 bases are TGTGCCAGCAGTGAATCGTCCCGGACGGCTAGCTACACCTTC.

The CDR3 DNA is TGTGCCAGCAGCCCGACGGGACTCAGCTCCTACAATGAGCAGTTCTTC. This gives the protein CASSPTGLSSYNEQFF. The gene calls are TRBV9 and TRBJ2-1, with a tentative D call TRBD2 (6 bases). V shed 4 bases and J shed 0 bases, with 14 bases lying between them. The CDR3 covers 16 residues. CDR1 and CDR2 (germline): SGDLS, YYNGEE.

The chain carries TRBV5-4 and TRBJ1-6; 9 nucleotides agree with TRBD1. The V and J ends lost 2 bases and 0 bases, in that order; junction bases with no gene match: 9. CDR3 length: 19 residues. The germline V gene encodes CDR1 SGHNT and CDR2 YYREEE (reference sequence). The CDR3 DNA sequence: TGTGCCAGCAGCTTTGCCGGGACAGGGCCGAGCTCCTATAATTCACCCCTCCACTTT. This sequence encodes CASSFAGTGPSSYNSPLHF.

The CDR3 DNA is TGTGCCAGCAGTTCCCGGACAGGGGGCGTCATTCAGTACTTC. Translating it yields CASSSRTGGVIQYF. V gene TRBV13 combines with J gene TRBJ2-4; the match to TRBD1 covers 11 bases. Germline CDR1 and CDR2: PRHDT and FYEKMQ (reference sequence). Trimming removed 6 bases from V and 9 bases from J; junction bases left unmatched: 7. This CDR3 has 14 residues.

CDR3 sequence reads: CASSPGGVGNTEAFF. The CDR3 DNA sequence: TGTGCCAGCTCACCAGGGGGGGTAGGGAACACTGAAGCTTTCTTT. The chain links TRBV18 to TRBJ1-1, with D tentatively TRBD1 (5 bases). V lost 2 bases and J 1 base, leaving 11 bases between the germline ends. Germline V gives CDR1 KGHSH, CDR2 LQKENI. This CDR3 has 15 residues.

The CDR3 here is CASSEYWGPLNYGYTF. As DNA, the CDR3 is TGTGCCAGCAGTGAATATTGGGGGCCGCTTAACTATGGCTACACCTTC. The rearrangement uses TRBV6-1 and TRBJ1-2; tentative D call: TRBD1 (6 bases). V lost 2 bases and J lost 1, with 14 bases in between. Germline CDR1 and CDR2: MNHNS and SASEGT. The CDR3 is 16 amino acids.

V and J are TRBV12-3 or TRBV12-4 and TRBJ2-2; no clear D gene. V lost 6 bases, J lost 1 base, and 6 bases lay in between. The CDR3 loop spans 13 amino acids. The CDR3 DNA sequence: TGTGCCAGCAGGGTCAGGAACACCGGGGAGCTGTTTTTT. It codes for CASRVRNTGELFF.

The V and J genes are TRBV19 and TRBJ1-5; a weak D match, TRBD1 (5 bases). Germline V lookup: CDR1 LNHDA, CDR2 SQIVND (reference sequence). The CDR3 is 13 amino acids. V lost 6 bases and J 6 bases, leaving 12 bases between the germline ends. The chain's CDR3 is CASSSAGTQPQHF. The CDR3 DNA follows: TGTGCCAGTAGCTCGGCGGGGACTCAGCCCCAGCATTTT. Looking up the rest from reference TRBV19 and TRBJ1-5 gives the full variable domain: DGGITQSPKYLFRKEGQNVTLSCEQNLNHDAMYWYRQDPGQGLRLIYYSQIVNDFQKGDIAEGYSVSREKKESFPLTVTSAQKNPTAFYLCASSSAGTQPQHFGDGTRLSIL.

The genes are TRBV6-5 and TRBJ2-6, with D unresolved. The CDR3 is made up of 16 amino acids. Per the germline V gene, CDR1 is MNHEY and CDR2 is SVGAGI. V was trimmed by 0 bases and J by 0 bases, leaving 6 bases between them. CDR3 protein: CASSYSRHSGANVLTF. The CDR3, as DNA: TGTGCCAGCAGTTACTCGAGGCACTCTGGGGCCAACGTCCTGACTTTC.

V usage is TRBV5-6 and J usage is TRBJ1-1; D gene unclear. The germline V gene encodes CDR1 SGHDT and CDR2 YYEEEE. The germline V and J ends were trimmed by 1 base and 0 bases, with 7 bases remaining between them. The CDR3 length is 14 residues. In DNA, the CDR3 is TGTGCCAGCAGCTTGTACGGGGTGAACACTGAAGCTTTCTTT. Protein product: CASSLYGVNTEAFF.

The V and J genes are TRBV19 and TRBJ2-3; maybe TRBD2 (6 bases). V was clipped by 6 bases and J by 3 bases, with 10 bases between them. The CDR3 length is 13 residues. CDR1 LNHDA and CDR2 SQIVND come from the germline V gene (reference sequence). Here the CDR3 DNA reads TGTGCCAGTAGGCCGCGGGGTACAGATACGCAGTATTTT. Residues: CASRPRGTDTQYF.

The chain recombines TRBV30 with TRBJ2-7; unclear D gene. CDR1 and CDR2 (germline): GTSNPN, SVGIG (reference sequence). The CDR3 loop spans 12 amino acids. V lost 1 base and J lost 3, with 7 bases in between. The CDR3 DNA reads as TGTGCCTGGAGTGATAATTTCTACGAGCAGTACTTC. Amino acid sequence: CAWSDNFYEQYF.

The rearrangement joins TRBV6-5 to TRBJ2-5; 7 bases agree with TRBD2. Germline V lookup: CDR1 MNHEY, CDR2 SVGAGI. The CDR3 is 16 amino acids. V gave up 4 bases and J gave up 2 bases; unmatched junction bases: 10. The CDR3 region is CASSLYGGSVQETQYF. As DNA, the CDR3 is TGTGCCAGCAGTTTATACGGCGGGAGTGTGCAAGAGACCCAGTACTTC.

The rearrangement joins TRBV2 to TRBJ2-6, with unresolved D. Trimming removed 4 bases at V and 4 bases at J, with 11 bases between. There are 15 residues in the CDR3. Germline assignment: CDR1 SNHLY and CDR2 FYNNEI. CDR3 DNA: TGTGCCAGCAGTGGATCAAGGTCCGGGGCCAACGTCCTGACTTTC. It translates to CASSGSRSGANVLTF.

The V call is TRBV2, the J call TRBJ2-7; TRBD1 might be the D (6 bases). The length of the CDR3 is 11 residues. The germline V gene has CDR1 SNHLY and CDR2 FYNNEI. V gave up 2 bases and J gave up 7 bases, with 6 bases separating them. CDR3 protein: CASSERGEQYF. DNA of the CDR3: TGTGCCAGCAGTGAAAGGGGGGAGCAGTACTTC.